The 18 T cell receptor beta chains in this list originate from one sample, sequenced in a study of T cells in Graves' hyperthyroidism and ophthalmopathy (dated 2019 in TCRdb). The library was prepared using multiplex PCR. The instrument was an Illumina HiSeq 2000. TCR beta CDR3 regions were amplified from RNA transcripts. The TCR CDR3 was subjected to a first round of RT-PCR using the HTBI primer set and the Qiagen OneStep RT-PCR kit. The public reads were quality trimmed at Q25 with fastp and then assembled into clones with MiXCR by TCRdb, keeping productive beta chains. For every CDR3 protein sequence, its rows merge into one entry that carries the most common genes and DNA. The sample profile shows 550,000 to 700,000 distinct CDR3 sequences; under 15% of them were found once. Over 3.5% of the sample is taken by the ten largest. The specimen sequenced was blood. The receptors were sampled from a woman between 40 and 55 years old with Graves' ophthalmopathy.

The chain has TRBV9 and TRBJ2-5, with 7 bases fitting TRBD1. After removal of 3 bases from V and 1 base from J, the junction contained 6 bases not matched to a gene. This CDR3 contains 15 residues. Germline assignment: CDR1 SGDLS and CDR2 YYNGEE. CDR3 in DNA: TGTGCCAGCAGCGCGTGGACAGGTAGCCAAGAGACCCAGTACTTC. Its translation is CASSAWTGSQETQYF.

This clonotype was seen ten or more times. V gene TRBV28 combines with J gene TRBJ2-7; 10 bases match TRBD1. The CDR3 extends over 15 amino acids. Unmatched junction bases numbered 11, after V lost 6 bases and J lost 6 bases. The germline V gene encodes CDR1 MDHEN and CDR2 SYDVKM. This CDR3 is CASRPGTGVRGEQYF. The CDR3 nucleotides read TGTGCCAGCAGACCGGGGACAGGGGTCAGGGGCGAGCAGTACTTC.

This clonotype was counted only a few times. The chain joins TRBV28 to TRBJ2-2; D is ambiguous. Trimming stripped 5 bases from V and 8 bases from J, with 9 bases between. Germline V gene data show CDR1 as MDHEN and CDR2 as SYDVKM. The CDR3 contains 12 residues. The CDR3 reads CASSLGWGELFF. DNA for the CDR3: TGTGCCAGCAGTCTCGGGTGGGGGGAGCTGTTTTTT.

This clonotype was seen many times. This chain links TRBV28 with TRBJ1-2, with D perhaps TRBD1 (6 bases). Between the trimmed V and J ends, which lost 1 base and 4 bases, there was a span of 10 bases. CDR3 length: 14 residues. CDR1 is MDHEN and CDR2 is SYDVKM in the germline V gene. The CDR3 spells CASSLLRGAYGYTF. The CDR3 region has the DNA TGTGCCAGCAGTTTATTGCGGGGGGCCTATGGCTACACCTTC.

Many counts were recorded for this clonotype. The rearrangement joins TRBV6-5 to TRBJ2-5, with D hard to call. Germline V gene sequence: CDR1 MNHEY, CDR2 SVGAGI. The CDR3 covers 14 residues. Deletions cut 7 bases from V and 5 bases from J, with 17 bases between. CDR3 nucleotides: TGTGCCAGCACGGTGGGGTGGGCGCAGGAGACCCAGTACTTC. This codes for CASTVGWAQETQYF.

This clonotype has a count of ten or more. This sequence joins TRBV7-3 and TRBJ2-5; no firm D call. Trimming removed 2 bases at V and 2 bases at J, with 9 bases between. This CDR3 is built from 14 residues. Germline V gene lookup returns CDR1 SGHTA and CDR2 FQGTGA. In DNA form, the CDR3 reads TGTGCCAGCAGCTTACTCCCAGGACAAGAGACCCAGTACTTC. This codes for CASSLLPGQETQYF.

This clonotype has more than one count but fewer than ten. The rearrangement joins TRBV2 to TRBJ2-2; TRBD2 aligns across 15 bases. Germline CDR1 reads SNHLY; CDR2 reads FYNNEI. The CDR3 has 21 residues. V gave up 4 bases and J gave up 3 bases; unmatched junction bases: 15. The CDR3 spells CASSVDTGTSGRPAYTGELFF. In DNA, the CDR3 is TGTGCCAGCAGTGTTGATACCGGGACTAGCGGGAGGCCCGCGTACACCGGGGAGCTGTTTTTT.

This clonotype was recorded at least ten times. The V gene is TRBV28, the J gene TRBJ2-2, with D unclear. Germline values: CDR1 MDHEN, CDR2 SYDVKM. This CDR3 is built from 15 residues. V was clipped by 6 bases and J by 0 bases, with 11 bases between them. The CDR3 spells CASSPPPANTGELFF. CDR3 in DNA: TGTGCCAGCAGCCCGCCCCCTGCGAACACCGGGGAGCTGTTTTTT. The full variable domain, its missing parts supplied by reference TRBV28 and TRBJ2-2, is DVKVTQSSRYLVKRTGEKVFLECVQDMDHENMFWYRQDPGLGLRLIYFSYDVKMKEKGDIPEGYSVSREKKERFSLILESASTNQTSMYLCASSPPPANTGELFFGEGSRLTVL.

This clonotype rates as medium-sized. The chain uses TRBV12-3 or TRBV12-4 and TRBJ2-7; D possibly corresponds to TRBD2 (5 bases). The CDR3 is 12 amino acids. V gave up 3 bases and J gave up 6 bases, with 9 bases separating them. This CDR3 reads CASSFVLAEQYF. The CDR3 DNA reads as TGTGCCAGCAGTTTTGTCCTAGCCGAGCAGTACTTC.

This rearrangement joins TRBV5-1 to TRBJ1-5; D is possibly TRBD1 (5 bases). Looked up from germline, CDR1 is SGHRS and CDR2 is YFSETQ. Trimming pared 0 bases from V and 9 bases from J, leaving 13 bases between. CDR3 length equals 14 residues. CDR3 in DNA: TGCGCCAGCAGCTTGGGGGGCGACCAGGGGCCCCAGCATTTT. Its translation: CASSLGGDQGPQHF.

This clonotype was detected only a few times. The V gene is TRBV28, the J gene TRBJ2-7, with D possibly TRBD1 on 6 matching bases. The length of the CDR3 is 16 residues. With 5 bases removed from V and 4 bases from J, the gap between germline ends came to 21 bases. Germline loops: CDR1 MDHEN, CDR2 SYDVKM. The DNA of the CDR3 is TGTGCCAGCAGTCCCCCAACGGGACATGGGGGATACGAGCAGTACTTC. Amino acids: CASSPPTGHGGYEQYF.

This clonotype was found many times. The chain couples TRBV15 to TRBJ2-7, with TRBD2 as a possible D gene (5 bases). The CDR3 covers 14 residues. Trimming took 1 base from V and 7 from J, leaving 14 bases between them. Germline V gene data show CDR1 as LNHNV and CDR2 as YYDKDF (reference sequence). CDR3 sequence (DNA): TGTGCCACCAGCAGAGCGGGAACTTTGGGGGAGCAGTACTTC. Protein sequence: CATSRAGTLGEQYF.

In this sample, this clonotype turned up many times. The genes are TRBV24-1 and TRBJ2-5; D is tentatively TRBD1 or TRBD2 (7 bases each). Germline values: CDR1 KGHDR, CDR2 SFDVKD. This CDR3 is 16 amino acids long. Trimming shortened V by 0 bases and J by 4 bases, and 14 bases separated the two germline ends. The CDR3: CATSDLTQGGRETQYF. The CDR3 DNA follows: TGTGCCACCAGTGATTTGACCCAGGGGGGGCGAGAGACCCAGTACTTC.

This clonotype was picked up many times. V and J are TRBV28 and TRBJ1-1, with D possibly matching TRBD1 (5 bases). The V end lost 6 bases, the J end lost 0 bases, and 20 bases lay between the germline ends. Germline V lookup: CDR1 MDHEN, CDR2 SYDVKM. The CDR3 covers 17 residues. The CDR3 DNA reads TGTGCCAGCAGCCCCCCCTCAGCAGGGTCGATGAACACTGAAGCTTTCTTT. It encodes CASSPPSAGSMNTEAFF.

This clonotype was detected many times. The junction does not match germline at one end; this may be a read error. This sequence joins TRBV6-5 and TRBJ1-1, with unresolved D. Germline CDR1 MNHEY, CDR2 SVGAGI. The CDR3 spans 13 residues. Here the CDR3 DNA reads TGTGCCAGCAGGTACTACGAGAACACTGAAGCTTTCTTT. Its protein product is CASRYYENTEAFF.

This clonotype has just a few counts. The V and J genes are TRBV12-3 or TRBV12-4 and TRBJ2-2; D ambiguous. The V end lost 3 bases, the J end lost 4 bases, and 12 bases lay between the germline ends. This CDR3 has 15 residues. This CDR3 is CASSFYRPGTGELFF. CDR3 bases: TGTGCCAGCAGTTTCTACCGCCCGGGCACCGGGGAGCTGTTTTTT.

The sample holds many counts of this clonotype. The genes are TRBV12-3 or TRBV12-4 and TRBJ1-1; 11 bases line up with TRBD1. The CDR3 consists of 13 residues. J gave up 11 bases and V 4 bases, and 6 bases lay outside the gene matches. CDR3 in amino acids: CASSSDRGRRAFF. The CDR3 bases are TGTGCCAGCAGTTCGGACAGGGGGCGGCGGGCTTTCTTT.

This clonotype was counted many times. The rearrangement links TRBV12-3 or TRBV12-4 to TRBJ1-5, with D perhaps matching TRBD1 (5 bases). This CDR3 has 15 residues. V dropped 4 bases and J dropped 7 bases, with 17 bases sitting between them. CDR3 nucleotide sequence: TGTGCCAGCAGTTCGTACCGGGACGGAGAACAGCCCCAGCATTTT. It encodes CASSSYRDGEQPQHF.